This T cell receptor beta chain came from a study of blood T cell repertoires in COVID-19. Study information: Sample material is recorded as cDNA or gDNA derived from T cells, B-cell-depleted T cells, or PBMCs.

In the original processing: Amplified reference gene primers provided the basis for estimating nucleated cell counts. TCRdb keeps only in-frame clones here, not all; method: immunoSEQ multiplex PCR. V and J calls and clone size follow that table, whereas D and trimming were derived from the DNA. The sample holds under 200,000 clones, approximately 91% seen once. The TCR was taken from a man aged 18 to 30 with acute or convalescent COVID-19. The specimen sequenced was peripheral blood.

Here the CDR3 reads CASSLGGSGYNSPLHF. The CDR3 DNA reads as TGTGCCAGCAGCTTAGGCGGGAGCGGTTATAATTCACCCCTCCACTTT. The rearrangement uses TRBV13 and TRBJ1-6; the D is unclear. Germline V gene lookup returns CDR1 PRHDT and CDR2 FYEKMQ (reference sequence). The germline V and J ends were trimmed by 0 bases and 4 bases, with 10 bases remaining between them. The CDR3 has 16 residues. The full variable domain, completed using reference TRBV13 and TRBJ1-6, is AAGVIQSPRHLIKEKRETATLKCYPIPRHDTVYWYQQGPGQDPQFLISFYEKMQSDKGSIPDRFSAQQFSDYHSELNMSSLELGDSALYFCASSLGGSGYNSPLHFGNGTRLTVT.